This T cell receptor beta chain comes out of a study of kidney transplant recipient with SARS-CoV-2 infection. The CDR3 contains 14 residues. On this clonotype itself: A much larger clone is a single base away; this may be a read error.

TCRdb re-called the reads through MiXCR, storing one row per CDR3 protein. The sample records roughly 250,000 distinct CDR3 sequences, about 30% being singletons. The source material was a blood sample, sampled at baseline and on roughly day 120 from a kidney transplant recipient. The V and J genes are TRBV12-3 or TRBV12-4 and TRBJ1-1; D is ambiguous. This TCR derives from a young adult male patient who had COVID-19 and was a kidney transplant recipient. Part of the T cell pool may stem from the graft donor. The CDR3 region is CAGSLRGRLTEAFF. As DNA, the CDR3 is TGTGCCGGCAGTTTAAGAGGCAGGCTCACTGAAGCTTTCTTT.